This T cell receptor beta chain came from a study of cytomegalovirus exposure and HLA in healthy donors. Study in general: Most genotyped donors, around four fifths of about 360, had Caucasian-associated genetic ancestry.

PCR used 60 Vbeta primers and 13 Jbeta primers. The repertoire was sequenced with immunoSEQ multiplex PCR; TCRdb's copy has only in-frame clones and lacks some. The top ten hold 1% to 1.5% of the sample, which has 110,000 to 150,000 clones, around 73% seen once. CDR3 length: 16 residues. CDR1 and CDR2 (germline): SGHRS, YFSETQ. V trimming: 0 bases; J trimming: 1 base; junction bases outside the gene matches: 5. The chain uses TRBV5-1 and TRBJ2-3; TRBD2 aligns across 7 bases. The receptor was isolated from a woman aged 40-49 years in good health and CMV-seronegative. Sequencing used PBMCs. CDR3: CASSLGASGGTDTQYF. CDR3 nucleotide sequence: TGCGCCAGCAGCTTGGGGGCTAGCGGAGGCACAGATACGCAGTATTTT.